These 15 T cell receptor beta chains were all obtained from the same sample, sequenced in a study of post-analysis software for immune sequencing data. The study's findings and limits: Patients used about five TRBV segments, including TRBV5-6, TRBV5-1 and TRBV20-1, more often than controls.

Carried by the TCR beta cDNA libraries were unique molecular identifiers. TCRdb itself ran the PCR reads through MiXCR, one entry per CDR3 protein. This sample has fewer than 900,000 distinct CDR3 sequences, with about 45% found just once. These receptors' targets are unknown. Sequencing used blood. These TCRs come from a girl aged 10 to 17 with multiple sclerosis.

This clonotype was seen only a few times. The J gene is TRBJ2-7, the V gene TRBV9; 7 positions agree with TRBD1. TRBJ2-5 explains the end of the DNA better; the J call may be wrong. This CDR3 contains 16 residues. Per the germline V gene, CDR1 is SGDLS and CDR2 is YYNGEE. The CDR3 nucleotides read TGTGCCAGCAGCCCTAGGAACCGGGACAGAGAAGAGACCCAGTACTTC. As protein: CASSPRNRDREETQYF.

J is TRBJ2-1 and V is TRBV29-1, with D unclear. V was pared by 3 bases and J by 7 bases, with 13 bases between. Germline CDR1 and CDR2: SQVTM and ANQGSEA. There are 13 residues in the CDR3. CDR3 in amino acids: CSVDRGAGNEQFF. The CDR3 region has the DNA TGCAGCGTTGACCGTGGAGCTGGGAATGAGCAGTTCTTC.

This clonotype has a handful of counts. This rearrangement joins TRBV10-3 to TRBJ2-1, with 11 bases aligning to TRBD2. This CDR3 spans 15 amino acids. V shed 10 bases, J shed 9 bases, and the junction held 14 bases outside the gene matches. Germline V gene sequence: CDR1 ENHRY, CDR2 SYGVKD. The CDR3 sequence: CATKGLAAPEGEQFF. Here the CDR3 DNA reads TGTGCCACCAAGGGACTAGCGGCCCCCGAGGGTGAGCAGTTCTTC.

V is TRBV7-6 and J is TRBJ2-5; D tentatively fits TRBD1 or TRBD2 (6 bases each). Germline CDR1 is SGHVS and CDR2 is FNYEAQ. This CDR3 region has 18 residues. V lost 4 bases to trimming and J lost 2 bases, with 23 bases between them. CDR3 region: CASSSRSTGPGGQETQYF. CDR3 DNA: TGTGCCAGCAGCTCACGATCGACAGGACCCGGGGGACAAGAGACCCAGTACTTC.

The chain uses TRBV3-1 and TRBJ2-5, with TRBD2 as a possible D gene (6 bases). CDR3 length: 17 residues. The V end lost 0 bases, the J end lost 11 bases, and 25 bases lay between the germline ends. The germline V gene has CDR1 LGHDT and CDR2 YNNKEL (reference sequence). CDR3 bases: TGTGCCAGCAGCCAAGATCGATGGGCGGGGATATACAATGAGCAGTACTTC. This gives the protein CASSQDRWAGIYNEQYF.

The chain links TRBV29-1 to TRBJ1-2, with D perhaps matching TRBD1 (5 bases). This CDR3 region has 13 residues. V lost 6 bases to trimming and J lost 4 bases, with 15 bases between them. Germline values: CDR1 SQVTM, CDR2 ANQGSEA. The CDR3 coding sequence is TGCAGCGTCCAGGGCGGCGCACCCTATGGCTACACCTTC. Its translation is CSVQGGAPYGYTF.

This clonotype was seen more than once but under ten times. The chain combines TRBV6-2 or TRBV6-3 with TRBJ2-4, with unresolved D. V was cut by 5 bases and J by 0 bases, with 8 bases left in between. The CDR3 spans 14 residues. Per the germline V gene, CDR1 is MNHEY and CDR2 is SVGEGT. The CDR3 sequence is CASSEALAKNIQYF. CDR3 nucleotide sequence: TGTGCCAGCAGTGAGGCATTAGCCAAAAACATTCAGTACTTC.

The chain combines TRBV9 with TRBJ2-1; D is uncertain. From germline, CDR1 is SGDLS and CDR2 YYNGEE. This CDR3 spans 13 amino acids. V was cut by 4 bases and J by 5 bases, with 10 bases left in between. CDR3 sequence: CASSYDPNNEQFF. Written as DNA, the CDR3 is TGTGCCAGCAGCTACGATCCTAACAATGAGCAGTTCTTC. Drawing the rest from reference TRBV9 and TRBJ2-1, the complete variable domain is DSGVTQTPKHLITATGQRVTLRCSPRSGDLSVYWYQQSLDQGLQFLIQYYNGEERAKGNILERFSAQQFPDLHSELNLSSLELGDSALYFCASSYDPNNEQFFGPGTRLTVL.

Only a few counts were recorded for this clonotype. V gene TRBV7-8 combines with J gene TRBJ2-7; D is perhaps TRBD1 or TRBD2 (5 bases each). The V gene lost 8 bases and the J gene lost 1 base, with 6 bases spanning the gap. Germline CDR1 is SGHVS and CDR2 is FQNEAQ. This CDR3 is built from 11 residues. The CDR3 spells CASGGSYEQYF. As DNA, the CDR3 is TGTGCCAGCGGGGGATCCTACGAGCAGTACTTC.

The rearrangement uses TRBV12-3 or TRBV12-4 and TRBJ2-2, with D maybe TRBD1 (6 bases). Deletions cut 5 bases from V and 4 bases from J, with 14 bases between. The CDR3 is made up of 15 amino acids. The CDR3 DNA reads TGTGCCAGCAGTACCTACAGGGAGAGCACCGGGGAGCTGTTTTTT. It is translated as CASSTYRESTGELFF.

The rearrangement links TRBV15 to TRBJ2-5; D unresolved. The CDR3 is 13 amino acids. Trimming stripped 1 base from V and 5 bases from J, with 8 bases between. The germline gives CDR1 LNHNV, CDR2 YYDKDF (reference sequence). This CDR3 is CATSRGSFETQYF. The CDR3 nucleotides read TGTGCCACCAGCAGAGGGTCATTTGAGACCCAGTACTTC.

This clonotype was picked up a small number of times. The chain combines TRBV7-9 with TRBJ2-5, with 9 nucleotides matching TRBD2. The V gene end was trimmed by 8 bases and the J gene end by 0 bases; junction bases not matched to a gene: 4. The CDR3 extends over 14 amino acids. The V gene's germline CDR1 is SEHNR and CDR2 FQNEAQ (reference sequence). The CDR3 bases are TGTGCCAGCCGGACTAGCGTGTACCAAGAGACCCAGTACTTC. Protein sequence: CASRTSVYQETQYF.

This clonotype was detected a few times. This sequence joins TRBV6-1 and TRBJ2-7; 7 bases are shared with TRBD1. Germline CDR1 MNHNS, CDR2 SASEGT. The CDR3 extends over 12 amino acids. The trim removed 9 bases at V and 4 bases at J, leaving 6 bases unmatched. The CDR3 spells CASRWTGYEQYF. CDR3 sequence (DNA): TGTGCCAGTCGATGGACAGGTTACGAGCAGTACTTC.

There are a few counts of this clonotype. The chain carries TRBV12-3 or TRBV12-4 and TRBJ2-1; TRBD2 aligns across 14 bases. Unmatched junction bases numbered 10, after V lost 7 bases and J lost 8 bases. The CDR3 covers 16 residues. The CDR3 protein is CASKVGTSGSLDEQFF. CDR3 nucleotide sequence: TGTGCCAGCAAGGTCGGGACTAGCGGGAGTTTAGATGAGCAGTTCTTC.

The chain has TRBV10-3 and TRBJ2-3, with TRBD1 matching over 7 bases. CDR1 is ENHRY and CDR2 is SYGVKD in the germline V gene. V lost 10 bases and J lost 1; bases outside the gene matches: 8. The CDR3 consists of 14 residues. Here the CDR3 reads CATQTGLGTDTQYF. CDR3 in DNA: TGTGCCACCCAGACAGGGCTCGGCACAGATACGCAGTATTTT.